The clone carrying this T cell receptor beta chain was found a few times. Antigen unknown. TCRdb reprocessed the RT-PCR reads via MiXCR and lists one record per CDR3 protein. The sample records approximately 160,000 distinct CDR3 sequences, about 10% being singletons. These data originate in a study of response to subunit inactivated influenza vaccine. The CDR3 totals 17 residues. Deletions cut 0 bases from V and 3 bases from J, with 16 bases between. CDR1 and CDR2 from the germline V gene are LGHNA and YSLEER. Findings and caveats of the study: Seasonal influenza vaccination, on each occasion, was suggested by the authors to recruit few new T cells.

The rearrangement uses TRBV4-3 and TRBJ2-3; D perhaps matches TRBD2 (6 bases). The sequences come from CD8+ T cells sorted from PBMCs, collected roughly 24 months after vaccination. The receptor was isolated from a man aged 50-75 years who received an inactivated influenza vaccine. The CDR3 DNA reads TGCGCCAGCAGCCAAGATCCGCCAGCGGGTCGAACAGATACGCAGTATTTT. Amino acids: CASSQDPPAGRTDTQYF.